The text below deals with one T cell receptor (beta chain). Its matching antigen is unknown. The sample is drawn from a study of T cell responses to AZD1222 COVID-19 vaccine. About the research overall: Second doses at about 4 or about 12 weeks were pooled. Study-level results: Of the AZD1222 recipients, only 5 or 6 were seropositive at baseline.

Only in-frame clones appear in the TCRdb table, and some are missing; sequencing was by immunoSEQ multiplex PCR. Of over 110,000 clones in the sample, 80% to 95% were seen once. CDR1 is SGHTA, CDR2 FQGTGA, per germline. J was trimmed by 4 bases and V by 6 bases; bases with no gene match: 3. The CDR3 sequence is 14 residues long. This receptor was obtained from an adult in good health. The rearrangement links TRBV7-3 to TRBJ2-1; 10 nucleotides match TRBD2. The sample consisted of peripheral blood, taken on day 0 of AZD1222 vaccination. The CDR3 is CASRPSGSYNEQFF. CDR3 in DNA: TGTGCCAGCAGGCCTAGCGGGAGTTACAATGAGCAGTTCTTC.